The 5 T cell receptor beta chains below come from one sample, sequenced in a study of blood T cells in healthy people across ages. The second PCR ran about 6 to 12 cycles with a sample-barcoded 5' primer and J-beta primers. MiXCR, applied by TCRdb to the 5' RACE reads, yields one record per CDR3 protein. The table has about 1.7 million distinct CDR3 sequences, roughly 28% seen once. Sequencing input: blood. Every receptor here comes from a woman aged 25-40 years in good health.

CDR3 loop: CSARDFSAPISTDTQYF. CDR3 coding DNA: TGCAGTGCTAGGGACTTTTCTGCCCCGATTAGCACAGATACGCAGTATTTT. The chain uses TRBV20-1 and TRBJ2-3, with D perhaps TRBD2 (5 bases). The CDR3 is made up of 17 amino acids. The V gene's germline CDR1 is DFQATT and CDR2 SNEGSKA (reference sequence). V lost 3 bases to trimming and J lost 0 bases, with 19 bases between them.

In nucleotides, the CDR3 is TGTGCCAGCAGCTTAGGCGGGACCACCAAGAGCAATGAGCAGTTCTTC. Translated, it gives CASSLGGTTKSNEQFF. The chain is built from TRBV7-2 and TRBJ2-1; possibly TRBD2 for D (6 bases). This CDR3 comprises 16 residues. Germline CDR1 reads SGHTA; CDR2 reads FQGNSA. The V end lost 1 base, the J end lost 6 bases, and 16 bases lay between the germline ends.

The CDR3 DNA sequence: TGTGCCAGCAGCTTAAGGGACTTCCGGGATACGCAGTATTTT. Protein sequence: CASSLRDFRDTQYF. V is TRBV7-3 and J is TRBJ2-3, with a weak D call TRBD2 (6 bases). Germline-derived CDR1 and CDR2 are SGHTA and FQGTGA. The CDR3 runs 14 residues. The V end lost 1 base, the J end lost 6 bases, and 11 bases lay between the germline ends.

This clonotype was detected many times. This rearrangement joins TRBV6-5 to TRBJ1-1; D is possibly TRBD1 (6 bases). Per the germline V gene, CDR1 is MNHEY and CDR2 is SVGAGI. The V end lost 8 bases, the J end lost 4 bases, and 14 bases lay between the germline ends. The CDR3 has 13 residues. In DNA, the CDR3 is TGTGCCAGCTCATCGACAGGTTCCACTGAAGCTTTCTTT. The encoded protein is CASSSTGSTEAFF.

This clonotype was recorded a few times. V is TRBV15 and J is TRBJ2-2, with 9 bases fitting TRBD2. Looked up from germline, CDR1 is LNHNV and CDR2 is YYDKDF (reference sequence). The ends lost 5 bases at V and 8 bases at J; junction bases unmatched: 15. The CDR3 sequence is 17 residues long. The CDR3 loop is CATSSLAASGKTGELFF. CDR3 sequence (DNA): TGTGCCACCAGCTCATTGGCGGCTAGCGGGAAAACGGGGGAGCTGTTTTTT. The full variable domain, completed using reference TRBV15 and TRBJ2-2, is DAMVIQNPRYQVTQFGKPVTLSCSQTLNHNVMYWYQQKSSQAPKLLFHYYDKDFNNEADTPDNFQSRRPNTSFCFLDIRSPGLGDTAMYLCATSSLAASGKTGELFFGEGSRLTVL.